The 5 T cell receptor beta chains below come from one sample, sequenced in a study of Ad26.COV2.S vaccination and SARS-CoV-2 variants. Libraries were prepared by immunoSEQ multiplex PCR; TCRdb keeps only in-frame clonotypes and omits some of them. The sample has more than 400,000 clones; 90% are singletons. The treatment: roughly 20 received Ad26.COV2.S at low or high dose, single or two shots; a few received placebo; per-sample allocation not given. Sampling happened 63 days after the first vaccine or placebo injection. Sequences were derived from peripheral blood, sampled in a trial of Ad26.COV2.S vaccine versus placebo. These receptor sequences come from a person between 18 and 65 years old who received the Ad26.COV2.S COVID-19 vaccine or a placebo.

The V call is TRBV7-9, the J call TRBJ2-1; 9 bases fit TRBD2. Trimming cost V 5 bases and J 5 bases; bases outside gene matches: 4. The germline V gene has CDR1 SEHNR and CDR2 FQNEAQ (reference sequence). The CDR3 sequence is 14 residues long. The CDR3 DNA reads as TGTGCCAGCAGCCGTAGCGGGAGCAACAATGAGCAGTTCTTC. Protein product: CASSRSGSNNEQFF.

The V gene is TRBV5-5, the J gene TRBJ2-1; D possibly uses TRBD1 or TRBD2 (6 bases each). In germline, CDR1 is SGHKS, CDR2 YYEKEE (reference sequence). The V and J ends lost 4 bases and 0 bases respectively, with 14 bases between them. This CDR3 has 16 residues. The DNA for the CDR3 is TGTGCCAGCAGCCCCGAAGGGGGGACCTCCTACAATGAGCAGTTCTTC. Encoded protein: CASSPEGGTSYNEQFF.

The table lists this clone with a few counts. The identical CDR3 is also encoded by other nucleotide sequences in the sample. The chain combines TRBV12-3 or TRBV12-4 with TRBJ1-5, with D tentatively TRBD1 (6 bases). This CDR3 region has 13 residues. The V and J ends lost 6 bases and 4 bases respectively, with 10 bases between them. CDR3 protein: CASRSTGNQPQHF. The CDR3 nucleotides are TGTGCCAGCAGATCAACAGGGAATCAGCCCCAGCATTTT.

The gene calls are TRBV3-1 (or the pseudogene TRBV3-2) and TRBJ2-7; 7 nucleotides align to TRBD1. Germline CDR1 is LGHDT and CDR2 is YNNKEL (reference sequence). V lost 3 bases to trimming and J lost 3 bases; unmatched junction nucleotides: 11. The CDR3 contains 16 residues. CDR3 nucleotides: TGTGCCAGCAGCCACGTGAGCTGGGACAGAAACTACGAGCAGTACTTC. The encoded protein is CASSHVSWDRNYEQYF.

The J gene is TRBJ2-5, the V gene TRBV7-8; 7 bases are shared with TRBD2. With V trimmed by 1 base and J by 7 bases, 6 bases remained unmatched. Germline CDR1 is SGHVS and CDR2 is FQNEAQ. The CDR3 runs to 14 residues. The DNA for the CDR3 is TGTGCCAGCAGCTTAGATTGGGGGGGTGGGACCCAGTACTTC. Translating it yields CASSLDWGGGTQYF. Variable domain in full (rest from reference TRBV7-8 and TRBJ2-5): GAGVSQSPRYKVAKRGQDVALRCDPISGHVSLFWYQQALGQGPEFLTYFQNEAQLDKSGLPSDRFFAERPEGSVSTLKIQRTQQEDSAVYLCASSLDWGGGTQYFGPGTRLLVL.